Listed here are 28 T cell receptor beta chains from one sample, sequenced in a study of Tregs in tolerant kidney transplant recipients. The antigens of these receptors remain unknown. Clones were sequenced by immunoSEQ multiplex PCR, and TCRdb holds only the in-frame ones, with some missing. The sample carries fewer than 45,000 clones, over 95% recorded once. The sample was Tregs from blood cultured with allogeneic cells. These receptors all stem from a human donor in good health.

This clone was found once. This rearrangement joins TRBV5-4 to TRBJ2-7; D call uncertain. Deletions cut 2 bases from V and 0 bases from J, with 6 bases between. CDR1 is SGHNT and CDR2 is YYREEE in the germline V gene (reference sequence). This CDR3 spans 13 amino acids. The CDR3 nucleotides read TGTGCCAGCAGCTTCCCAAGCTCCTACGAGCAGTACTTC. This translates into CASSFPSSYEQYF.

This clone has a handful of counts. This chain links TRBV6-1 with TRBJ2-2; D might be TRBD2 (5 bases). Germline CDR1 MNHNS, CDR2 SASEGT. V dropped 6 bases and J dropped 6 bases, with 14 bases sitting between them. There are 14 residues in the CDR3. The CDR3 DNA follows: TGTGCCAGCAGAGAACTAGTAGCTGCCGGGGAGCTGTTTTTT. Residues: CASRELVAAGELFF.

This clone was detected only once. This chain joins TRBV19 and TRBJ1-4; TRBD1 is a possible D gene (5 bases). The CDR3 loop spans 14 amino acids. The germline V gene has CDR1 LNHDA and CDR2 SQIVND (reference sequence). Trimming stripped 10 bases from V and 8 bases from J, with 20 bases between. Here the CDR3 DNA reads TGTGCCACCTCGCGGGGGGACTCGAGAGAAAAACTGTTTTTT. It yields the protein CATSRGDSREKLFF.

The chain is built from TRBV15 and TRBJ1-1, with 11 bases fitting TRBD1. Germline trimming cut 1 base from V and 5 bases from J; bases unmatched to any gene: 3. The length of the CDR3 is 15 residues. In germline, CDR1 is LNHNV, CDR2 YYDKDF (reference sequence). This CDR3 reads CATSRGGTGGTEAFF. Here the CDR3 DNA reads TGTGCCACCAGCAGAGGGGGGACAGGGGGTACTGAAGCTTTCTTT.

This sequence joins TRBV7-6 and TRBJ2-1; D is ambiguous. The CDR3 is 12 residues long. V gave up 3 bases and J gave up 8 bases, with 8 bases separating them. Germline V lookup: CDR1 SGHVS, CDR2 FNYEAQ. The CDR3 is CASSLGWDEQFF. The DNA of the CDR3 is TGTGCCAGCAGCTTGGGCTGGGATGAGCAGTTCTTC.

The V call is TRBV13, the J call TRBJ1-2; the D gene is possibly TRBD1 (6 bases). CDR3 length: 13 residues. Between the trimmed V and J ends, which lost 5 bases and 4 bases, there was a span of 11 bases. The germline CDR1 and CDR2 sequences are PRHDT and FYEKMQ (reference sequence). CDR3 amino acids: CASSVRGIYGYTF. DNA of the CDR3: TGTGCCAGCAGCGTAAGGGGGATCTATGGCTACACCTTC.

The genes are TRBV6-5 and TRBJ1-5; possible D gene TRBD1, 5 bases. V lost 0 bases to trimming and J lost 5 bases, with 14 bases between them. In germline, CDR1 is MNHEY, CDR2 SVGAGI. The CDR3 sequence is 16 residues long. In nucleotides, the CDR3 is TGTGCCAGCAGTTACTCTTCCCAGGGACGGCATCAGCCCCAGCATTTT. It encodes CASSYSSQGRHQPQHF.

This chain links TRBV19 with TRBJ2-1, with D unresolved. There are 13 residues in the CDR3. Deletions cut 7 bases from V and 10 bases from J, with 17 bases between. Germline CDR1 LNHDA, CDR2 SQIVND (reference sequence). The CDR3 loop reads CASTLFPSGEQFF. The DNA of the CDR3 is TGTGCCAGTACCCTTTTTCCGAGTGGGGAGCAGTTCTTC.

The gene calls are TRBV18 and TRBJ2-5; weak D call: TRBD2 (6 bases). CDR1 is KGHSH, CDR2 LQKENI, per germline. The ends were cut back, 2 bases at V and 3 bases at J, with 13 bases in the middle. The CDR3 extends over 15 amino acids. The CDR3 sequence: CASSPSGLLKETQYF. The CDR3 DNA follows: TGTGCCAGCTCACCAAGCGGACTACTTAAAGAGACCCAGTACTTC.

CDR3: CASSPQSSGANVLTF. CDR3 sequence (DNA): TGTGCCAGCAGTCCCCAGAGCTCTGGGGCCAACGTCCTGACTTTC. J is TRBJ2-6 and V is TRBV27; D is ambiguous. V shed 5 bases and J shed 0 bases, with 8 bases lying between them. The CDR3 has 15 amino acids. Per the germline V gene, CDR1 is MNHEY and CDR2 is SMNVEV (reference sequence).

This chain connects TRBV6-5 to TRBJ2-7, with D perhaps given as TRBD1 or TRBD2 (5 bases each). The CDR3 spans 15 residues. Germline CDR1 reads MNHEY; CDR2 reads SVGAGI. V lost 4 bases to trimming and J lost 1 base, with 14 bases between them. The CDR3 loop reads CASSSPGTQSYEQYF. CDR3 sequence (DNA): TGTGCCAGCAGTTCCCCCGGGACCCAATCCTACGAGCAGTACTTC.

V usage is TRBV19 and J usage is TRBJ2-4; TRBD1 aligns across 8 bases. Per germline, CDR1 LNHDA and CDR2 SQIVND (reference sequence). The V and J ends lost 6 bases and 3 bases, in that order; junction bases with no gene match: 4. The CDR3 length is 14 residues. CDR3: CASRTGVGKNIQYF. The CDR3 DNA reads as TGTGCCAGTAGGACAGGGGTAGGCAAAAACATTCAGTACTTC.

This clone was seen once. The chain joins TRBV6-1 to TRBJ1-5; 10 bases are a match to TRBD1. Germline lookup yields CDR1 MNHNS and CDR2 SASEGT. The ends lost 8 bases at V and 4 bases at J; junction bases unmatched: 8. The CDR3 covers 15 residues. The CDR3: CASQAPGQGNQPQHF. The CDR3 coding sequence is TGTGCCAGCCAAGCTCCGGGACAGGGGAATCAGCCCCAGCATTTT.

CDR3 nucleotides: TGCGCCAGCAGCTTGGAAACGGAGACCCAGTACTTC. Protein sequence: CASSLETETQYF. V and J are TRBV5-1 and TRBJ2-5; D gene uncertain. Trimming removed 0 bases at V and 5 bases at J, with 5 bases between. The CDR3 loop spans 12 amino acids. Looked up from germline, CDR1 is SGHRS and CDR2 is YFSETQ.

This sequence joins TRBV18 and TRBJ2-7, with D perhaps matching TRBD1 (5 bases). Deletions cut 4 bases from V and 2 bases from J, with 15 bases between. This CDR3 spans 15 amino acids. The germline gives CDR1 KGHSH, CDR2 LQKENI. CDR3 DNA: TGTGCCAGCTCACAGTCCCCAGACAGTCCCTACGAGCAGTACTTC. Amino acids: CASSQSPDSPYEQYF.

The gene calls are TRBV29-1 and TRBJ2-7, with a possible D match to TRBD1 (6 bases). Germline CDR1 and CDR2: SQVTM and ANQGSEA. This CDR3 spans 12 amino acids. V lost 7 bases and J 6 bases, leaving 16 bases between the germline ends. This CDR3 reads CSAGNRVSEQYF. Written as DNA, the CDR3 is TGCAGCGCGGGTAACAGGGTTAGCGAGCAGTACTTC.

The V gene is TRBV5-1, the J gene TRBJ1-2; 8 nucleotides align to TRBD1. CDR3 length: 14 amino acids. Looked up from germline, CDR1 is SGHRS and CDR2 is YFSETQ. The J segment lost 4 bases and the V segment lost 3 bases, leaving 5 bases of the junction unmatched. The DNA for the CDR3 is TGCGCCAGCAGCTCGGGACAGGCGACCTATGGCTACACCTTC. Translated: CASSSGQATYGYTF.

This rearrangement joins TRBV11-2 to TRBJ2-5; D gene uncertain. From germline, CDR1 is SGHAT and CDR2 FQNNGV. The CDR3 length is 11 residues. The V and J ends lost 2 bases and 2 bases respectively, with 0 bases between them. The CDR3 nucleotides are TGTGCCAGCAGCTTACAAGAGACCCAGTACTTC. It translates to CASSLQETQYF. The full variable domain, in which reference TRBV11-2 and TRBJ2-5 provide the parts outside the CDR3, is EAGVAQSPRYKIIEKRQSVAFWCNPISGHATLYWYQQILGQGPKLLIQFQNNGVVDDSQLPKDRFSAERLKGVDSTLKIQPAKLEDSAVYLCASSLQETQYFGPGTRLLVL.

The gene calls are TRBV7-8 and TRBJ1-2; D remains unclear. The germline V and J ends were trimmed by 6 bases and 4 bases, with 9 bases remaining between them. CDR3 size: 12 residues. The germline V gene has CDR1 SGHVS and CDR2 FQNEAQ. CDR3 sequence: CASSSHSYGYTF. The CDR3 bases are TGTGCCAGCAGTTCCCACAGCTATGGCTACACCTTC. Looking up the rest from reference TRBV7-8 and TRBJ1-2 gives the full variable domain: GAGVSQSPRYKVAKRGQDVALRCDPISGHVSLFWYQQALGQGPEFLTYFQNEAQLDKSGLPSDRFFAERPEGSVSTLKIQRTQQEDSAVYLCASSSHSYGYTFGSGTRLTVV.

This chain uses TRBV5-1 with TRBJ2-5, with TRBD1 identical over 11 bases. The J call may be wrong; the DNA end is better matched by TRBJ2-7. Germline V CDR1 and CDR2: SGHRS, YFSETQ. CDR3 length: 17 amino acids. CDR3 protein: CASSSNVRDRGAHEQYF. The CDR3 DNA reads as TGCGCCAGCAGCTCGAACGTACGGGACAGGGGGGCCCACGAGCAGTACTTC.

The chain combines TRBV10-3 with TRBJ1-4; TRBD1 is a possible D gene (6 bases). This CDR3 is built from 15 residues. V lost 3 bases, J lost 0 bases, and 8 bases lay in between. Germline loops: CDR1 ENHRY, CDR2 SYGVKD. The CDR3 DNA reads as TGTGCCATCAGTGAAGGACAGCCAACTAATGAAAAACTGTTTTTT. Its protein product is CAISEGQPTNEKLFF.

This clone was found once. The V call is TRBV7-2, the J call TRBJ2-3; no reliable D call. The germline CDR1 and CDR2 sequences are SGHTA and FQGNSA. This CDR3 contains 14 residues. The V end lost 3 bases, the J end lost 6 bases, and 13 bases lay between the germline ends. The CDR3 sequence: CASSFRRIVDTQYF. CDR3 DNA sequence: TGTGCCAGCAGCTTCCGGCGGATAGTCGATACGCAGTATTTT.

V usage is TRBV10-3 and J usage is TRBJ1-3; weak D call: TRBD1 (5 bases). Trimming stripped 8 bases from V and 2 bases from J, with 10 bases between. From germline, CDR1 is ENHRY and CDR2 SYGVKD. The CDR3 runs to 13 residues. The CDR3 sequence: CAIGGEAGNTIYF. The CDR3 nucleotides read TGTGCCATCGGGGGGGAAGCTGGAAACACCATATATTTT.

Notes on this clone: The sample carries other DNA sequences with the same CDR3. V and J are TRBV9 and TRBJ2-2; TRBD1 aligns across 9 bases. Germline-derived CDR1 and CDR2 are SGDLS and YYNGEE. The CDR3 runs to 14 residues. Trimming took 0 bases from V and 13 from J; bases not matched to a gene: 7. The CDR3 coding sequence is TGTGCCAGCAGCGTAGTGGGACAGGGAGGAATGCTGTTTTTT. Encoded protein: CASSVVGQGGMLFF.

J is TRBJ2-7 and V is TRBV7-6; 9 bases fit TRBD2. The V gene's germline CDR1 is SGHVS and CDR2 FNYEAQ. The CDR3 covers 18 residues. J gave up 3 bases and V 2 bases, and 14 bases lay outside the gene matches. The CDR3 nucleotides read TGTGCCAGCAGCTTACTCCCAGATGTTAGTAGCGGGAGCTACGAGCAGTACTTC. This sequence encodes CASSLLPDVSSGSYEQYF.

CDR3 sequence reads: CASSYEGGEPQHF. The CDR3 nucleotides are TGTGCCAGCAGTTACGAGGGTGGTGAGCCCCAGCATTTT. The chain combines TRBV6-5 with TRBJ1-5, with D unresolved. Trimming removed 2 bases at V and 8 bases at J, with 10 bases between. Germline V gives CDR1 MNHEY, CDR2 SVGAGI. The CDR3 covers 13 residues.

This CDR3 reads CASSLSPSVVSSDTQYF. In DNA form, the CDR3 reads TGTGCCAGCAGCTTGTCGCCTAGCGTCGTATCTTCAGATACGCAGTATTTT. The chain combines TRBV5-4 with TRBJ2-3, with D possibly TRBD2 on 6 matching bases. Trimming took off 1 base at V and 4 bases at J, with 19 bases between the two ends. Germline CDR1 is SGHNT and CDR2 is YYREEE (reference sequence). The CDR3 runs to 17 residues.

The CDR3 is CASSPGGTATYEQYF. CDR3 coding DNA: TGCGCCAGCAGCCCCGGAGGGACGGCCACCTACGAGCAGTACTTC. The V call is TRBV5-1, the J call TRBJ2-7, with D perhaps matching TRBD2 (6 bases). Trimming shortened V by 4 bases and J by 2 bases, and 16 bases separated the two germline ends. The CDR3 is 15 amino acids. Germline V gives CDR1 SGHRS, CDR2 YFSETQ.